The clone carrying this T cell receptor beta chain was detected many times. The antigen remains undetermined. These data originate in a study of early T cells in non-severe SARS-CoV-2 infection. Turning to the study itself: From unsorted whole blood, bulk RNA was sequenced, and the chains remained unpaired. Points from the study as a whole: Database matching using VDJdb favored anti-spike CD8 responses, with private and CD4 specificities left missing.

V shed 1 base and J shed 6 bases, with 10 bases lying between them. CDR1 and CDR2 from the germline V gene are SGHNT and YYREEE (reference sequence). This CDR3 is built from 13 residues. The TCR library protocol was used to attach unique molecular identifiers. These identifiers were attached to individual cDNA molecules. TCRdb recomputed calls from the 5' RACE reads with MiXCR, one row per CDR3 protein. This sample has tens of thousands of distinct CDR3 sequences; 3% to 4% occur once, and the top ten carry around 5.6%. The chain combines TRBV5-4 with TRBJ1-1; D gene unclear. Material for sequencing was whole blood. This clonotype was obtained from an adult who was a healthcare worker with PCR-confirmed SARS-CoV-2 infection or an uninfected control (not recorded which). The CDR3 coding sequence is TGTGCCAGCAGCTTGAGCGACGGTCCTGAAGCTTTCTTT. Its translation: CASSLSDGPEAFF. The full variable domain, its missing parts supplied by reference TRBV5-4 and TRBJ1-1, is ETGVTQSPTHLIKTRGQQVTLRCSSQSGHNTVSWYQQALGQGPQFIFQYYREEENGRGNFPPRFSGLQFPNYSSELNVNALELDDSALYLCASSLSDGPEAFFGQGTRLTVV.